One T cell receptor (beta chain) is described in this entry. Its antigen target is currently unknown. No per-base quality is available; no much larger clone lies one base away. TCRbeta CDR3 regions were amplified from genomic DNA by means of the immunoSEQ Assay, a bias-controlled multiplex PCR. The study's own analysis went as follows. Nucleated cell counts per sample were estimated from amplification of reference gene primers within the assay. Sequence reads were collapsed and filtered to measure the absolute abundance of every unique TCRbeta CDR3 rearrangement. For each sample, productive Simpson clonality was calculated as the square root of Simpson's diversity index over productive rearrangements. TCRdb took over this immuneACCESS table, retaining in-frame rearrangements with V and J assigned. Such tables are incomplete; in checked studies, under half of the missing clones stem from an unresolved V gene, and the remainder is unexplained. That table gives V, J and clone size, and the DNA gave D and trimming. The sample records over 300,000 clones, roughly 85% of which are singletons. The ten top clones hold around 2.1% of the sample.

Participants in the prospective study were aged 18 to 89 years, lived in some 24 United States geographic areas, and enrolled through a virtual design. To assign participants to cohorts, the prospective study relied on clinical history that participants themselves reported in a screening survey and a study questionnaire. For ImmuneRACE Cohort 3, a participant was defined as recovered based on two consecutive negative NP/OP PCR tests, clearance by a healthcare professional, or resolution of symptoms. In the prospective study, whole blood, serum and a nasopharyngeal or oropharyngeal swab were collected from each participant by mobile phlebotomists. Additional blood draws and questionnaires over a 2-month period could optionally be provided by prospective study participants. Prospective study blood samples were shipped either frozen or at room temperature before DNA extraction. The data were obtained in a study of blood T cell repertoires in COVID-19 (dated by TCRdb to the early 2020s). In the study overall: Samples from collaborators originated in the United States, Italy and Spain and spanned both the acute and convalescent phases of COVID-19. The material from the prospective study consisted of cDNA or gDNA derived from T cells, B-cell-depleted T cells, or PBMCs. Deeply sampled blood TCRbeta repertoires from subjects exposed to, actively infected with, or recovered from COVID-19 were included in the dataset. A freely available public database, intended as a resource for researchers studying the immune response to SARS-CoV-2, is where the repertoires were released. Samples came from the ongoing ImmuneRACE study (first 160 participants) plus 1,254 subjects from 6 global collaborators. Nearly every sample came with metadata listing a de-identified subject ID, COVID-19 status, age in years and sex. Where available, HLA class I and class II types were taken from metadata supplied by the sample provider and were not determined by assay-based typing. Results and caveats for the whole study, not just this receptor: The quantity of clinical and demographic metadata differed by source and by participant and was supplied without curation.

The CDR3 spans 11 residues, from the cysteine through the phenylalanine. This entry keeps only the CDR3 DNA: 33 bases, framed from base 1. The germline V gene gives CDR1 as MGHDK and CDR2 as SYGVNS. Germline trimming amounts to 6 bases on V and 15 bases on J, with 7 as the count of junction bases outside the gene matches. This sequence was found in a man in his thirties or forties who had recovered from COVID-19. The rearranged segments are TRBV25-1 and TRBJ2-1; 8 junctional bases match TRBD1. Sequencing input: PBMCs or T cells enriched from blood (not recorded which). Here the CDR3 is given as CASSTGGRGFF. The nucleotide sequence is TGTGCCAGCAGCACAGGGGGAAGGGGGTTCTTC.